The 11 T cell receptor beta chains listed next were all sequenced from one sample in a study of OX40 agonist ivuxolimab in advanced cancers. Sequencing was performed with immunoSEQ multiplex PCR; in TCRdb, only in-frame clones are kept and a portion is missing. Of roughly 51,000 clones in the sample, around nine tenths were seen once. This material consisted of CD4+ or CD8+ T cells sorted from blood, taken in a trial of the OX40 agonist ivuxolimab. The receptors originated from an adult with an advanced solid tumor such as melanoma, head and neck, liver or kidney cancer.

This clone was found once. The chain has TRBV15 and TRBJ1-1; unclear D gene. Trimming removed 5 bases from V and 1 base from J, with 8 bases in between. The germline CDR1 and CDR2 sequences are LNHNV and YYDKDF (reference sequence). This CDR3 comprises 13 residues. The CDR3 sequence: CATSPHGNTEAFF. The CDR3 nucleotides are TGTGCCACCAGCCCCCACGGGAACACTGAAGCTTTCTTT. Full variable domain (missing parts from reference TRBV15 and TRBJ1-1): DAMVIQNPRYQVTQFGKPVTLSCSQTLNHNVMYWYQQKSSQAPKLLFHYYDKDFNNEADTPDNFQSRRPNTSFCFLDIRSPGLGDTAMYLCATSPHGNTEAFFGQGTRLTVV.

The J gene is TRBJ2-6, the V gene TRBV29-1; perhaps TRBD1 as D (6 bases). Per the germline V gene, CDR1 is SQVTM and CDR2 is ANQGSEA. The CDR3 length is 14 residues. The V gene lost 3 bases and the J gene lost 4 bases, with 10 bases spanning the gap. CDR3 sequence reads: CSVDTGSGANVLTF. The CDR3 coding sequence is TGCAGCGTTGACACAGGGTCAGGGGCCAACGTCCTGACTTTC. The full variable domain, completed using reference TRBV29-1 and TRBJ2-6, is SAVISQKPSRDICQRGTSLTIQCQVDSQVTMMFWYRQQPGQSLTLIATANQGSEATYESGFVIDKFPISRPNLTFSTLTVSNMSPEDSSIYLCSVDTGSGANVLTFGAGSRLTVL.

V and J are TRBV28 and TRBJ2-5; the D is unclear. The CDR3 sequence is 12 residues long. Trimming left V 7 bases short and J 2 bases short, with 8 bases between. The V gene's germline CDR1 is MDHEN and CDR2 SYDVKM. DNA for the CDR3: TGTGCCAGCAATGCCGCTCAAGAGACCCAGTACTTC. Encoded protein: CASNAAQETQYF.

The rearrangement uses TRBV7-9 and TRBJ2-4; D is unresolved. The V end lost 0 bases, the J end lost 6 bases, and 12 bases lay between the germline ends. Germline V gives CDR1 SEHNR, CDR2 FQNEAQ (reference sequence). The CDR3 is made up of 15 amino acids. CDR3 sequence reads: CASSLAMGARNIQYF. CDR3 DNA: TGTGCCAGCAGCTTAGCAATGGGTGCTAGAAACATTCAGTACTTC. The complete variable domain, with remaining parts taken from reference TRBV7-9 and TRBJ2-4, reads DTGVSQNPRHKITKRGQNVTFRCDPISEHNRLYWYRQTLGQGPEFLTYFQNEAQLEKSRLLSDRFSAERPKGSFSTLEIQRTEQGDSAMYLCASSLAMGARNIQYFGAGTRLSVL.

The genes are TRBV28 and TRBJ1-1; D remains ambiguous. The germline V and J ends were trimmed by 6 bases and 10 bases, with 15 bases remaining between them. The CDR3 extends over 12 amino acids. Germline V gives CDR1 MDHEN, CDR2 SYDVKM. The CDR3 sequence: CASSSRGRLAFF. The DNA of the CDR3 is TGTGCCAGCAGCTCCCGTGGGAGGTTAGCTTTCTTT.

The chain uses TRBV28 and TRBJ2-7; perhaps TRBD1 as D (6 bases). Per germline, CDR1 MDHEN and CDR2 SYDVKM. CDR3 size: 15 residues. Trimming removed 3 bases from V and 0 bases from J, with 12 bases in between. Written as DNA, the CDR3 is TGTGCCAGCAGTTTGCCGGGACACCCCTCCTACGAGCAGTACTTC. Translation gives CASSLPGHPSYEQYF.

This chain connects TRBV7-8 to TRBJ2-1, with 8 nucleotides matching TRBD2. The CDR3 has 16 residues. Per the germline V gene, CDR1 is SGHVS and CDR2 is FQNEAQ. The J segment lost 7 bases and the V segment lost 1 base, leaving 9 bases of the junction unmatched. Written as DNA, the CDR3 is TGTGCCAGCAGCTTAGAGTCGGGAGGGCCTAGAAATGAGCAGTTCTTC. Protein product: CASSLESGGPRNEQFF.

The chain combines TRBV10-3 with TRBJ2-1, with D perhaps TRBD1 or TRBD2 (5 bases each). The CDR3 has 16 residues. The ends were cut back, 0 bases at V and 11 bases at J, with 20 bases in the middle. The germline V gene has CDR1 ENHRY and CDR2 SYGVKD. The CDR3 spells CAISESAPGLARKQFF. CDR3 DNA: TGTGCCATCAGTGAGTCGGCCCCGGGGCTAGCAAGGAAGCAGTTCTTC.

J is TRBJ2-3 and V is TRBV30, with TRBD1 identical over 9 bases. Trimming at V came to 3 bases and at J to 2 bases, leaving 6 bases not matched to a gene. This CDR3 has 15 amino acids. Germline V CDR1 and CDR2: GTSNPN, SVGIG (reference sequence). CDR3 nucleotide sequence: TGTGCCTGGAGGGGGGACAGGGCGTTCACAGATACGCAGTATTTT. Translating gives CAWRGDRAFTDTQYF.

The CDR3 sequence: CASSFLRDNPYEQYF. The CDR3 nucleotides read TGTGCCAGCAGCTTCCTCAGGGATAACCCCTACGAGCAGTACTTC. This sequence joins TRBV5-4 and TRBJ2-7; TRBD1 is a possible D gene (5 bases). V was shortened by 2 bases and J by 2 bases, with 14 bases between the two germline ends. Germline assignment: CDR1 SGHNT and CDR2 YYREEE (reference sequence). The CDR3 is 15 residues long.

This clone was counted once. The chain uses TRBV10-3 and TRBJ2-7; no clear D gene. The germline V gene encodes CDR1 ENHRY and CDR2 SYGVKD. V lost 3 bases and J lost 3, with 12 bases in between. The CDR3 has 14 amino acids. This CDR3 reads CAISESLGVYEQYF. The CDR3 DNA sequence: TGTGCCATCAGTGAATCTCTAGGAGTCTACGAGCAGTACTTC.